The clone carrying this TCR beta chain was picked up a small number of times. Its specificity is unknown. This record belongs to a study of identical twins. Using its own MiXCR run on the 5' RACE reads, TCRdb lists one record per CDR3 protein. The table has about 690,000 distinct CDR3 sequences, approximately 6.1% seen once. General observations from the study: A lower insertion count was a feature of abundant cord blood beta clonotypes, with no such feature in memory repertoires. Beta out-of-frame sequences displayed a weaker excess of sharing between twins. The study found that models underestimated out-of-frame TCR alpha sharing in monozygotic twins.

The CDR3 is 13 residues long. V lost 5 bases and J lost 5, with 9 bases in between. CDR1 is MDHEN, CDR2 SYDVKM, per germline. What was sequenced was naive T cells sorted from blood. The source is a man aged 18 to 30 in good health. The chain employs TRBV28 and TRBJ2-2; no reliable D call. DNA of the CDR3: TGTGCCAGCAGTGTCCCAGAGACCGGGGAGCTGTTTTTT. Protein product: CASSVPETGELFF.